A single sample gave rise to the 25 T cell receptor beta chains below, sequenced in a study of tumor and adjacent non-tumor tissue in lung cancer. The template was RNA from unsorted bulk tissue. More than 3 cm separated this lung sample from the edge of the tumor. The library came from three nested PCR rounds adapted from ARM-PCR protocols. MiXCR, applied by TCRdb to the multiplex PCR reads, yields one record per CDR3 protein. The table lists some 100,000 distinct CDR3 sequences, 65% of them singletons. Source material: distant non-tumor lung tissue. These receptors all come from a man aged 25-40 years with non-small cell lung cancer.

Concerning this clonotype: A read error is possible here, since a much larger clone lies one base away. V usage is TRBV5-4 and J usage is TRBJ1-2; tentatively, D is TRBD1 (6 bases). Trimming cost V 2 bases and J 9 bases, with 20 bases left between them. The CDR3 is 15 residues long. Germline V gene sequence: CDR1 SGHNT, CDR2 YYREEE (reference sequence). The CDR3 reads CASSFLYRGGNSYTF. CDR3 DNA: TGTGCCAGCAGCTTTCTGTATAGGGGGGGGAACAGCTACACCTTC.

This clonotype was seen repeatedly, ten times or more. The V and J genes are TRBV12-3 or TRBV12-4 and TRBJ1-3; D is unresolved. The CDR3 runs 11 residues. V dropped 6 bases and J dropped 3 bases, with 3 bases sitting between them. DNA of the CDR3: TGTGCCAGCAGCCTTGGAAACACCATATATTTT. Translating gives CASSLGNTIYF.

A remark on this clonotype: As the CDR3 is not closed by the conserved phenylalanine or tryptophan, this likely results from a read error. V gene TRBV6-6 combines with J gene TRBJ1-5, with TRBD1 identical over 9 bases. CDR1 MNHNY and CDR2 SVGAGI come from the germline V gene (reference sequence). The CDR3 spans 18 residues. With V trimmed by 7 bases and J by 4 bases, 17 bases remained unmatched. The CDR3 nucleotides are TGTGCCAGCATCGCCGGGACAGGGACTTATTATAGTAATCAGCCCCAGCATCTT. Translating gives CASIAGTGTYYSNQPQHL.

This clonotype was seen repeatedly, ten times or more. The CDR3 region is CASSPITGGGETQYF. The CDR3 region has the DNA TGCGCCAGCAGCCCGATTACAGGGGGGGGAGAGACCCAGTACTTC. The chain recombines TRBV4-1 with TRBJ2-5; D might be TRBD1 (8 bases). Germline lookup yields CDR1 MGHRA and CDR2 YSYEKL. The V end lost 4 bases, the J end lost 4 bases, and 16 bases lay between the germline ends. The CDR3 covers 15 residues.

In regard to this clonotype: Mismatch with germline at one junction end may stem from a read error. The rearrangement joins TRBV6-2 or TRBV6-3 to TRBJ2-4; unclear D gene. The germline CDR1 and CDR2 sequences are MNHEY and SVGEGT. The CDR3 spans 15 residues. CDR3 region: CASTYSAEKKNIQYF. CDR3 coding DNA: TGTGCTAGCACTTACTCAGCAGAGAAGAAAAACATTCAGTACTTC.

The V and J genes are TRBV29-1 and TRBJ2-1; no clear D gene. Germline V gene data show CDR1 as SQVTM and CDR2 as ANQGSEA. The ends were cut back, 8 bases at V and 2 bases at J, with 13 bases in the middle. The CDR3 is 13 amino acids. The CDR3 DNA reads TGCAGCATCCTGACAAGGGCCTACAATGAGCAGTTCTTC. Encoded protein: CSILTRAYNEQFF.

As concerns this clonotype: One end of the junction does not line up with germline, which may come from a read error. CDR3 sequence (DNA): TGTGCCAGCACTTACTCAGAGGTAGATACGCAGTATTTT. Its protein product is CASTYSEVDTQYF. V and J are TRBV6-2 or TRBV6-3 and TRBJ2-3; the D is unclear. This CDR3 is built from 13 residues. The V gene's germline CDR1 is MNHEY and CDR2 SVGEGT.

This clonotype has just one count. The CDR3 region has the DNA TGCAGCTTCCGGAACGGCCAAGAGACCCAGTACTTC. The encoded protein is CSFRNGQETQYF. The V call is TRBV29-1, the J call TRBJ2-5, with D hard to call. The length of the CDR3 is 12 residues. The germline V and J ends were trimmed by 8 bases and 1 base, with 11 bases remaining between them. Germline lookup yields CDR1 SQVTM and CDR2 ANQGSEA.

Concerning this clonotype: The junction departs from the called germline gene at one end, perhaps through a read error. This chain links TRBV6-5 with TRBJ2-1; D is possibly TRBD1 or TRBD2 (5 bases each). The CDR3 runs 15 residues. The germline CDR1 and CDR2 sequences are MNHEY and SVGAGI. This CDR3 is CPSNYGAQTYNEQFF. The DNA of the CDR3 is TGTCCCAGCAATTACGGGGCCCAGACCTACAATGAGCAGTTCTTC.

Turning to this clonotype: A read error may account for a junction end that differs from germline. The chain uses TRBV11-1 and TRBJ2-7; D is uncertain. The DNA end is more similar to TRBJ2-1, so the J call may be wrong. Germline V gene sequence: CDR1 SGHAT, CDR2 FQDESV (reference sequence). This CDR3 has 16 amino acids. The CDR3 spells CDSSHPRHPKGHEQFF. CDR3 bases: TGTGACAGCAGCCACCCCCGACATCCGAAGGGCCACGAGCAGTTCTTC.

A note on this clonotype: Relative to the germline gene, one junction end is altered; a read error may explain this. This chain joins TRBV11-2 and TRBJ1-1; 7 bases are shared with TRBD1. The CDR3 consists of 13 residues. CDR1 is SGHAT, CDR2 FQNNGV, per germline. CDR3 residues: CASSLDIDRDPSF. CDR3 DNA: TGTGCCAGCAGCTTGGACATCGACAGGGATCCTTCCTTT.

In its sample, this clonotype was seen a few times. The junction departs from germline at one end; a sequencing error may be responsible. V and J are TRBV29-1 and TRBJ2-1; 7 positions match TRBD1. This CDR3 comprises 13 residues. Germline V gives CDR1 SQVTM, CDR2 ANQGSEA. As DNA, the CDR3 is TGTAGCGTTGAAGGGACAGTCGACAATGAGCAGTCCTTC. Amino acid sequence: CSVEGTVDNEQSF.

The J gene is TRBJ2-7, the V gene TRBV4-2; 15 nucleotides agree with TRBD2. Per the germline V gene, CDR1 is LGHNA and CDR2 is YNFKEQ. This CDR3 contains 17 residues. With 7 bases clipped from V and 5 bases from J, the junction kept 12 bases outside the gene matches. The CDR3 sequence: CASKVGLAGGPSDEQYF. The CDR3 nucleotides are TGTGCCAGCAAAGTGGGACTAGCGGGGGGCCCATCGGACGAGCAGTACTTC.

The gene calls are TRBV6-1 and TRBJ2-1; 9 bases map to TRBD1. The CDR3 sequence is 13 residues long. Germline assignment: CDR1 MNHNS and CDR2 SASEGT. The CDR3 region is CVCSAGTGNEQFF. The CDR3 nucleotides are TGTGTCTGTAGTGCCGGGACAGGGAACGAGCAGTTCTTC.

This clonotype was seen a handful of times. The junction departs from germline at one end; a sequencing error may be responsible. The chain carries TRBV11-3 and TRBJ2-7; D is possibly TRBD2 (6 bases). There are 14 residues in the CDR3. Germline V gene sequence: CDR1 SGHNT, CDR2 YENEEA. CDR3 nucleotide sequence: TGTGCCAGCAGTCTCGGGACGGGAGCCTACGAACAGTACTTC. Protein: CASSLGTGAYEQYF. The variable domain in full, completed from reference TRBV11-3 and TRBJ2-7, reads EAGVVQSPRYKIIEKKQPVAFWCNPISGHNTLYWYLQNLGQGPELLIRYENEEAVDDSQLPKDRFSAERLKGVDSTLKIQPAELGDSAVYLCASSLGTGAYEQYFGPGTRLTVT.

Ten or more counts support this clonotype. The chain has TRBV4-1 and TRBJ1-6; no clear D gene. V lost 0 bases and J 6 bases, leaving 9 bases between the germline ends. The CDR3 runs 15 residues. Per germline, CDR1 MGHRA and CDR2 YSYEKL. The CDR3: CASSQEPGFNSPLHF. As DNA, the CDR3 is TGCGCCAGCAGCCAAGAGCCCGGATTTAATTCACCCCTCCACTTT.

The CDR3 protein is CASSSPSGRRSYNEQFF. CDR3 nucleotide sequence: TGTGCCAGCAGTTCCCCTAGCGGGAGAAGATCCTACAATGAGCAGTTCTTC. The rearrangement links TRBV11-2 to TRBJ2-1; TRBD2 matches at 10 bases. The junction had 9 bases not matched to a gene; V was cut back by 6 bases and J by 1 base. Germline V CDR1 and CDR2: SGHAT, FQNNGV. The CDR3 length is 17 residues.

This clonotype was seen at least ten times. The CDR3 nucleotides are TGTGCCAGCAGTCAGACCCATGAGCAGTTCTTC. Translated: CASSQTHEQFF. The chain has TRBV12-3 or TRBV12-4 and TRBJ2-1; the D is unclear. Trimming stripped 5 bases from V and 8 bases from J, with 7 bases between. This CDR3 has 11 residues.

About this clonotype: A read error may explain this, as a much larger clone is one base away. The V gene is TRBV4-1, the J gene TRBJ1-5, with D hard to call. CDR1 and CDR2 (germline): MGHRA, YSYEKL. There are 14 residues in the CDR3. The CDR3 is CASSQRESNQPRHF. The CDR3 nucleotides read TGCGCCAGCAGCCAACGGGAGAGCAATCAGCCCCGGCATTTT.

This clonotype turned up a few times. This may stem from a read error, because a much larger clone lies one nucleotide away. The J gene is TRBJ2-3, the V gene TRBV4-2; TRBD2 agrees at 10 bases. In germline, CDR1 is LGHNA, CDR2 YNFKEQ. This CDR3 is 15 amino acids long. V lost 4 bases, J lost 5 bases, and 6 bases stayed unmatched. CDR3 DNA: TGTGCCAGCAGCCCTATAGCGGGAGGCAAAGATACGCAGTATTTT. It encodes CASSPIAGGKDTQYF.

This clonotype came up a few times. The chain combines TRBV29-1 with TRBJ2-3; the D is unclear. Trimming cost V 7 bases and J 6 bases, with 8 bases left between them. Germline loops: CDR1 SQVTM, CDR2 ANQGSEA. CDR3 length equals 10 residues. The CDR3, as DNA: TGCAGCGCCCTTACGGATACGCAGTATTTT. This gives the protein CSALTDTQYF.

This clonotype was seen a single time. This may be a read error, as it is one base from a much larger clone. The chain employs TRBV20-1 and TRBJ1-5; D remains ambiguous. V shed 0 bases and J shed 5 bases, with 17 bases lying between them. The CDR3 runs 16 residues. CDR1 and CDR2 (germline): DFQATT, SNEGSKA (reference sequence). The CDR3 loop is CSARDLRRHGDQPQHF. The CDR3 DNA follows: TGCAGTGCTAGAGATCTCCGGAGACACGGTGATCAGCCCCAGCATTTT.

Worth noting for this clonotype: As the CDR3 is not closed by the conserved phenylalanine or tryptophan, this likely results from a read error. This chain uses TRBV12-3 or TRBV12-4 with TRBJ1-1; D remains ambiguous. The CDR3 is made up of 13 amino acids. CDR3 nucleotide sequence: TGTGCCAGCATCGACACAGCGAACACTGAGGCTTTCCTT. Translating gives CASIDTANTEAFL.

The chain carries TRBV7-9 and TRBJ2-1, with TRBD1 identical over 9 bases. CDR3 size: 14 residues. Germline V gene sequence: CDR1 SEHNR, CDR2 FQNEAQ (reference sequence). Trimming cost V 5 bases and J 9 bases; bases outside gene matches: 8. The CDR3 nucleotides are TGTGCCAGCAGCGCTCGGGACAGGGATATTGAGCAGTTCTTC. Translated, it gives CASSARDRDIEQFF.

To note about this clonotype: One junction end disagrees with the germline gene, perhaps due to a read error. The CDR3, as DNA: TGCAGCGTTGAATTTGGCAGAAGCGGTACTGGAGCTTTCTTT. It codes for CSVEFGRSGTGAFF. The chain joins TRBV29-1 to TRBJ1-1; D is undetermined. The CDR3 spans 14 residues. Germline CDR1 and CDR2: SQVTM and ANQGSEA.